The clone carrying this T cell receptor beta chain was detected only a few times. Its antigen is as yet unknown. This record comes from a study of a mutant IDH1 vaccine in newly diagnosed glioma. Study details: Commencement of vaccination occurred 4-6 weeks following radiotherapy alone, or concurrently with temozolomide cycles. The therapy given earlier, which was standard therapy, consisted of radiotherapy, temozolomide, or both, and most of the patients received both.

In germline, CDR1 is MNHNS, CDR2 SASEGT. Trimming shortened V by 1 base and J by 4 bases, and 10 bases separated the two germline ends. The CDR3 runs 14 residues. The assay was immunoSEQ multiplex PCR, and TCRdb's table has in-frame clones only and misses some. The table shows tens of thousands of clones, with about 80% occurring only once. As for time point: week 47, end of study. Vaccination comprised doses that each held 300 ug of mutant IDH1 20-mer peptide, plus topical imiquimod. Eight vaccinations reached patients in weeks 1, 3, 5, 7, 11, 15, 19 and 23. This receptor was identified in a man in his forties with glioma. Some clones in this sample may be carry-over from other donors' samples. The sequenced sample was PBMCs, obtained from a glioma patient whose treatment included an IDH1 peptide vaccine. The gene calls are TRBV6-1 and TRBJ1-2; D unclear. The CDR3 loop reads CASSEEGTAYGYTF. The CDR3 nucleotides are TGTGCCAGCAGTGAAGAGGGAACAGCCTATGGCTACACCTTC.